Listed below are T cell receptor beta chains from one sample, sequenced in a study of CD8 T cells in ankylosing spondylitis. Each CDR3 protein gets one entry after TCRdb re-called the 5' RACE reads with MiXCR. Of fewer than 400,000 distinct CDR3 sequences listed, 14% to 15% are singletons. The sample taken for sequencing was blood, either unsorted or a sorted T cell fraction (not recorded which). These receptors came from a male donor with ankylosing spondylitis or in good health (not recorded which). CDR3s include the opening cysteine and the closing phenylalanine or tryptophan.

TRBV4-1	TRBJ2-5	CASSQELAGGKETQYF
TRBV6-2/TRBV6-3	TRBJ2-7	CASSYLQGTYEQYF
TRBV10-3	TRBJ1-1	CAISGRDLTGMNTEAFF
TRBV7-2	TRBJ2-4	CASSPRGGRWNIQYF
TRBV5-4	TRBJ2-6	CASSLTGGRVGANVLTF
TRBV11-2	TRBJ1-2	CASSRVPSGGYTF
TRBV7-2	TRBJ2-3	CASSSPGSTQYF
TRBV10-2	TRBJ1-1	CASRRGGAEAFF
TRBV5-1	TRBJ2-1	CASSSGGSYNEQFF
TRBV27	TRBJ2-6	CASSLLHRDRGNSGANVLTF
TRBV29-1	TRBJ2-5	CSVGSGGGETQYF
TRBV7-9	TRBJ1-2	CASSFEQGGGYGYTF
TRBV6-5	TRBJ2-6	CASSYRSSGANVLTF
TRBV19	TRBJ1-6	CASSPSTDSPLHF
TRBV5-1	TRBJ2-3	CASSAGGFTDTQYF
TRBV30	TRBJ1-4	CAWTRDRESGKLFF
TRBV10-1	TRBJ1-6	CASKGEQGSPLHF
TRBV25-1	TRBJ2-7	CASSEPLTGSSYEQYF
TRBV4-1	TRBJ1-6	CASSQDGSGPKYSPLHF
TRBV20-1	TRBJ1-5	CSASLSGQPQHF
TRBV30	TRBJ2-1	CAWSGSGAEQFF
TRBV20-1	TRBJ2-2	CSAKRGTGELFF
TRBV11-2	TRBJ2-5	CASSLGATEHTETQYF
TRBV29-1	TRBJ2-2	CSVEDRRESPGELFF
TRBV29-1	TRBJ2-5	CSVEGVFGETQYF
TRBV4-1	TRBJ2-3	CASSQDHSTTDTQYF
TRBV5-1	TRBJ2-3	CASSFAGSSTDTQYF
TRBV10-3	TRBJ2-2	CAISDISPTLTGELFF
TRBV5-1	TRBJ2-1	CASTPTSGGARNEQFF
TRBV12-3/TRBV12-4	TRBJ2-7	CASSIRGWTPYEQYF
TRBV5-6	TRBJ1-1	CASSPDTLGTEAFF
TRBV5-5	TRBJ2-3	CASSLVPGRTDTQYF
TRBV12-3/TRBV12-4	TRBJ1-5	CASSLKQMRQPQHF
TRBV5-4	TRBJ2-1	CASSLVSRNEQFF
TRBV7-2	TRBJ1-2	CASSLVATGRKIDGYTF
TRBV30	TRBJ1-2	CAWGPQTGNGYTF
TRBV12-3/TRBV12-4	TRBJ2-7	CASSLGEGPGEQYF
TRBV19	TRBJ2-6	CASSSPGANVLTF
TRBV5-4	TRBJ1-1	CASSSSPGADTEAFF
TRBV7-9	TRBJ2-3	CASSLGQAGTQYF
TRBV5-1	TRBJ2-2	CASSIDTNTGELFF
TRBV4-2	TRBJ2-7	CASSLQGQGYEQYF
TRBV5-5	TRBJ1-5	CASSFEDQPQHF
TRBV28	TRBJ1-4	CASSRQPEKLFF
TRBV20-1	TRBJ1-1	CSALLNGLTEAFF
TRBV12-3/TRBV12-4	TRBJ2-7	CASSPRDNSYEQYF
TRBV4-1	TRBJ1-3	CASSLTQGVDTIYF
TRBV29-1	TRBJ2-3	CSVEDKGPKTNPSLKFSADTQYF
TRBV6-5	TRBJ2-2	CASIYRGLNTGELFF
TRBV3-1	TRBJ2-1	CASSHGLAVFF
TRBV12-3/TRBV12-4	TRBJ2-3	CASRFTDTQYF
TRBV20-1	TRBJ2-3	CSARDAREGRTDTQYF
TRBV2	TRBJ2-3	CASSTSGRAPDTQYF
TRBV12-3/TRBV12-4	TRBJ2-7	CASRPEGGEAYEQYF
TRBV5-1	TRBJ2-2	CASSFIPTGELFF
TRBV5-1	TRBJ2-1	CASSDKNEQFF
TRBV7-2	TRBJ2-3	CASQEAGRSTDTQYF
TRBV7-2	TRBJ2-2	CASSQDRISNTGELFF
TRBV29-1	TRBJ2-3	CSSWGACTDTQYF
TRBV3-1	TRBJ2-7	CASSNPGLSYEQYF